This passage covers 27 T cell receptor beta chains from one sample sequenced in a study of shared clonotypes between healthy human individuals. Measured with immunoSEQ multiplex PCR; TCRdb has only the in-frame clones, and not every one. The data contain about 470,000 clones, about four fifths of them singletons. Material for sequencing was PBMCs. The source is a middle-aged woman in good health. Some clones in this sample may be carry-over from other donors' samples.

V and J are TRBV5-3 and TRBJ1-1; 9 bases map to TRBD1. TRBV5-3 is an ORF; its function is uncertain. The V and J ends lost 3 bases and 0 bases, in that order; junction bases with no gene match: 9. The length of the CDR3 is 17 residues. The CDR3 coding sequence is TGTGCCAGAAGCTCCGGGACAGGGCTCAGGGTGAACACTGAAGCTTTCTTT. Translated: CARSSGTGLRVNTEAFF.

The count of this clone is one. This may stem from a read error, because a much larger clone lies one nucleotide away. V gene TRBV27 combines with J gene TRBJ2-3; no clear D gene. Germline V CDR1 and CDR2: MNHEY, SMNVEV (reference sequence). V was clipped by 6 bases and J by 1 base, with 8 bases between them. The CDR3 totals 13 residues. The CDR3 protein is CASSPGGTDTQYF. CDR3 in DNA: TGTGCCAGCAGCCCCGGCGGCACAGATACGCAGTATTTT.

As regards this clone: At one end the junction does not follow the germline gene, possibly because of a read error. The chain uses TRBV7-9 and TRBJ1-2; D may be TRBD1 (5 bases). Germline-derived CDR1 and CDR2 are SEHNR and FQNEAQ (reference sequence). The CDR3 has 15 amino acids. CDR3 DNA: TGTGCCAGCAGATTAGGGGTTACAGGACCCTATGGCTACACCTTC. This codes for CASRLGVTGPYGYTF.

This rearrangement joins TRBV6-5 to TRBJ2-3; the D is unclear. The CDR3 extends over 14 amino acids. Germline CDR1 and CDR2: MNHEY and SVGAGI. Deletions cut 5 bases from V and 0 bases from J, with 9 bases between. For the CDR3, the DNA is TGTGCCAGCAGTATGGGTCGTAGCACAGATACGCAGTATTTT. This encodes CASSMGRSTDTQYF.

The V call is TRBV7-2, the J call TRBJ1-5; D remains ambiguous. V was pared by 6 bases and J by 2 bases, with 11 bases between. Germline assignment: CDR1 SGHTA and CDR2 FQGNSA. CDR3 length equals 14 residues. The CDR3 sequence: CASSFRAGNQPQHF. The DNA of the CDR3 is TGTGCCAGCAGTTTCAGAGCGGGCAATCAGCCCCAGCATTTT.

This chain uses TRBV14 with TRBJ2-2; D gene uncertain. The germline V gene has CDR1 SGHDN and CDR2 FVKESK. The CDR3 spans 14 residues. With 1 base removed from V and 2 bases from J, the gap between germline ends came to 5 bases. CDR3 region: CASSQVRNTGELFF. CDR3 bases: TGTGCCAGCAGCCAAGTTAGAAACACCGGGGAGCTGTTTTTT.

The V gene is TRBV9, the J gene TRBJ1-2; no reliable D call. Per germline, CDR1 SGDLS and CDR2 YYNGEE. Trimming removed 2 bases at V and 7 bases at J, with 18 bases between. This CDR3 region has 15 residues. As DNA, the CDR3 is TGTGCCAGCAGCGTCAAAGGTTCGAGCCAAGTTGGCTACACCTTC. Translating it yields CASSVKGSSQVGYTF.

This clone was counted a single time. The chain couples TRBV7-2 to TRBJ2-1, with TRBD2 identical over 7 bases. The germline V gene has CDR1 SGHTA and CDR2 FQGNSA. CDR3 length equals 15 residues. V lost 1 base to trimming and J lost 6 bases; unmatched junction nucleotides: 6. CDR3 DNA sequence: TGTGCCAGCAGCTTAGATCTAGGACTAGTCAATGAGCAGTTCTTC. It is translated as CASSLDLGLVNEQFF.

The genes are TRBV7-2 and TRBJ1-5, with no clear D. CDR3 size: 13 residues. The germline gives CDR1 SGHTA, CDR2 FQGNSA. The V and J ends lost 5 bases and 4 bases respectively, with 9 bases between them. The CDR3 DNA reads as TGTGCCAGCAGCCCCTGGACGAATCAGCCCCAGCATTTT. Its protein is CASSPWTNQPQHF.

This chain connects TRBV5-1 to TRBJ2-2, with D possibly being TRBD1 (6 bases). Germline CDR1 SGHRS, CDR2 YFSETQ. There are 15 residues in the CDR3. V gave up 4 bases and J gave up 1 base, with 11 bases separating them. CDR3 region: CASSHGQWNTGELFF. The CDR3, as DNA: TGCGCCAGCAGCCATGGACAGTGGAACACCGGGGAGCTGTTTTTT.

The chain joins TRBV27 to TRBJ1-2; TRBD1 aligns across 7 bases. The CDR3 runs 14 residues. Looked up from germline, CDR1 is MNHEY and CDR2 is SMNVEV (reference sequence). The J segment lost 4 bases and the V segment lost 5 bases, leaving 7 bases of the junction unmatched. In nucleotides, the CDR3 is TGTGCCAGCAGTACCCGGACAGGCCCCTATGGCTACACCTTC. This sequence encodes CASSTRTGPYGYTF.

This clone was seen at least ten times. This chain uses TRBV27 with TRBJ1-5, with 11 bases lining up with TRBD1. The CDR3 totals 15 residues. Germline V gives CDR1 MNHEY, CDR2 SMNVEV (reference sequence). J was trimmed by 7 bases and V by 3 bases; bases with no gene match: 5. The CDR3 DNA sequence: TGTGCCAGCAGTTTTGGGACAGGGGGGGAACAGCCCCAGCATTTT. Its translation: CASSFGTGGEQPQHF.

The DNA of the CDR3 is TGTGCCAGCAGCCAACAAGGACAGGGAGGGGGTGGCTACACCTTC. Residues: CASSQQGQGGGGYTF. The rearrangement joins TRBV2 to TRBJ1-2; 8 bases match TRBD1. Germline CDR1 and CDR2: SNHLY and FYNNEI. V gave up 6 bases and J gave up 7 bases; unmatched junction bases: 13. The CDR3 is 15 residues long.

This clone was observed a few times. J is TRBJ2-1 and V is TRBV19, with 8 bases identical to TRBD2. CDR1 and CDR2 from the germline V gene are LNHDA and SQIVND (reference sequence). V lost 1 base to trimming and J lost 9 bases; unmatched junction nucleotides: 2. This CDR3 has 13 amino acids. The CDR3 here is CASSIVAGSEQFF. DNA of the CDR3: TGTGCCAGTAGTATAGTAGCGGGAAGTGAGCAGTTCTTC.

V usage is TRBV6-5 and J usage is TRBJ1-2, with TRBD1 identical over 8 bases. The CDR3 has 15 residues. With 5 bases clipped from V and 1 base from J, the junction kept 6 bases outside the gene matches. Germline V gives CDR1 MNHEY, CDR2 SVGAGI. The CDR3 spells CASSRRTGINYGYTF. The DNA of the CDR3 is TGTGCCAGCAGTCGGAGGACAGGGATTAACTATGGCTACACCTTC.

V gene TRBV6-1 combines with J gene TRBJ2-7, with 7 bases identical to TRBD1. Trimming took 4 bases from V and 3 from J; bases not matched to a gene: 6. Germline V lookup: CDR1 MNHNS, CDR2 SASEGT. The CDR3 is made up of 14 amino acids. The CDR3 loop reads CASSGRTGIYEQYF. In nucleotides, the CDR3 is TGTGCCAGCAGTGGACGGACAGGAATCTACGAGCAGTACTTC.

The V call is TRBV28, the J call TRBJ1-5; maybe TRBD1 (5 bases). CDR1 is MDHEN and CDR2 is SYDVKM in the germline V gene. Trimming cost V 7 bases and J 7 bases, with 14 bases left between them. The CDR3 spans 13 residues. DNA for the CDR3: TGTGCCAGCAAACTGACAGAACACCAGCCCCAGCATTTT. It specifies CASKLTEHQPQHF.

The chain employs TRBV28 and TRBJ2-7; 9 bases map to TRBD2. There are 14 residues in the CDR3. After removal of 6 bases from V and 3 bases from J, the junction contained 6 bases not matched to a gene. Germline CDR1 MDHEN, CDR2 SYDVKM. The DNA for the CDR3 is TGTGCCAGCAGCCGTAGCGGGAGATACTACGAGCAGTACTTC. As protein: CASSRSGRYYEQYF.

The chain recombines TRBV5-1 with TRBJ2-5, with D possibly TRBD2 on 5 matching bases. The CDR3 runs 16 residues. Trimming removed 1 base at V and 2 bases at J, with 15 bases between. CDR1 and CDR2 (germline): SGHRS, YFSETQ. The CDR3 DNA is TGCGCCAGCAGCTTGTCCGGGAATCCACGTCAAGAGACCCAGTACTTC. It specifies CASSLSGNPRQETQYF.

V usage is TRBV28 and J usage is TRBJ2-6, with a tentative D call TRBD2 (6 bases). Germline V gene lookup returns CDR1 MDHEN and CDR2 SYDVKM. This CDR3 has 15 amino acids. V was pared by 8 bases and J by 1 base, with 12 bases between. CDR3 coding DNA: TGTGCCAGCCGGGGGAGGTTTTCTGGGGCCAACGTCCTGACTTTC. Its translation: CASRGRFSGANVLTF.

Comments on this clone: Other nucleotide sequences in the sample specify the same CDR3. The chain has TRBV27 and TRBJ2-2; 10 bases agree with TRBD1. The CDR3 sequence is 14 residues long. Germline CDR1 and CDR2: MNHEY and SMNVEV (reference sequence). V trimming: 5 bases; J trimming: 4 bases; junction bases outside the gene matches: 1. The CDR3 region is CASSRTGGTGELFF. In DNA, the CDR3 is TGTGCCAGCAGTAGGACAGGGGGCACCGGGGAGCTGTTTTTT.

This sequence joins TRBV7-9 and TRBJ1-4; a weak D match, TRBD1 (5 bases). The germline CDR1 and CDR2 sequences are SEHNR and FQNEAQ (reference sequence). V gave up 3 bases and J gave up 8 bases, with 13 bases separating them. The CDR3 is 14 residues long. This CDR3 reads CASSFQGAGEKLFF. CDR3 nucleotides: TGTGCCAGCAGCTTCCAGGGCGCTGGCGAAAAACTGTTTTTT.

J is TRBJ2-2 and V is TRBV11-2, with TRBD2 matching over 14 bases. With V trimmed by 6 bases and J by 2 bases, 5 bases remained unmatched. This CDR3 is 17 amino acids long. Per the germline V gene, CDR1 is SGHAT and CDR2 is FQNNGV. As DNA, the CDR3 is TGTGCCAGCAGGTCCGGGACTAGCGGGAGTAACACCGGGGAGCTGTTTTTT. It translates to CASRSGTSGSNTGELFF.

The CDR3 is CASSELGNQPQHF. The CDR3 DNA is TGTGCCAGCAGTGAACTGGGCAATCAGCCCCAGCATTTT. The chain joins TRBV6-1 to TRBJ1-5; the D is unclear. The CDR3 runs to 13 residues. Trimming left V 2 bases short and J 2 bases short, with 4 bases between. Germline assignment: CDR1 MNHNS and CDR2 SASEGT.

This sequence joins TRBV4-1 and TRBJ2-5, with D possibly being TRBD1 (7 bases). With 4 bases removed from V and 5 bases from J, the gap between germline ends came to 20 bases. This CDR3 spans 16 amino acids. Looked up from germline, CDR1 is MGHRA and CDR2 is YSYEKL. CDR3 in amino acids: CASSLQGQRAGETQYF. The CDR3 coding sequence is TGCGCCAGCAGCCTCCAGGGACAGCGGGCAGGGGAGACCCAGTACTTC.

The V gene is TRBV6-6, the J gene TRBJ1-2; weak D call: TRBD1 (6 bases). Germline V gives CDR1 MNHNY, CDR2 SVGAGI (reference sequence). With 7 bases removed from V and 4 bases from J, the gap between germline ends came to 13 bases. The CDR3 totals 13 residues. CDR3 residues: CASTRGGLYGYTF. The DNA of the CDR3 is TGTGCCAGCACCAGAGGGGGGCTCTATGGCTACACCTTC.

The count of this clone is one. The rearrangement joins TRBV6-4 to TRBJ2-2; 8 bases match TRBD2. This CDR3 spans 15 amino acids. V shed 5 bases, J shed 5 bases, and the junction held 7 bases outside the gene matches. The V gene's germline CDR1 is MRHNA and CDR2 SNTAGT. CDR3 coding DNA: TGTGCCAGCAGTTCCGGACTAGCAGAAACCGGGGAGCTGTTTTTT. Amino acids: CASSSGLAETGELFF.